One sample yielded the 22 T cell receptor beta chains listed below, sequenced in a study of CD8 T cells in Susac syndrome. With random hexamers, reverse transcription was performed on about 0.5 to 1 ug of RNA. TCRdb reprocessed the immunoSEQ multiplex PCR reads via MiXCR and lists one record per CDR3 protein. The sample contains approximately 190,000 distinct CDR3 sequences, approximately 93% of which appear only once. The sequenced sample was CD4+ T cells from PBMCs. The receptors derive from a human donor in good health.

This clonotype was counted only a few times. The genes are TRBV7-9 and TRBJ1-1; no clear D. Trimming took 0 bases from V and 4 from J, leaving 9 bases between them. CDR1 is SEHNR and CDR2 is FQNEAQ in the germline V gene (reference sequence). The CDR3 consists of 14 residues. CDR3: CASSLAGRSTEAFF. In DNA, the CDR3 is TGTGCCAGCAGCTTAGCGGGGAGAAGCACTGAAGCTTTCTTT.

The CDR3 bases are TGTGCCAGCAGTTTCGAGGGAATGAACACTGAAGCTTTCTTT. This sequence encodes CASSFEGMNTEAFF. This chain joins TRBV12-3 or TRBV12-4 and TRBJ1-1; the D is unclear. V was shortened by 3 bases and J by 0 bases, with 8 bases between the two germline ends. CDR3 length: 14 residues.

The chain uses TRBV5-1 and TRBJ2-7, with 9 bases that match TRBD2. CDR3 length equals 16 residues. V shed 0 bases, J shed 1 base, and the junction held 5 bases outside the gene matches. Germline V gene sequence: CDR1 SGHRS, CDR2 YFSETQ. The CDR3 here is CASSLGAGGASYEQYF. The CDR3 bases are TGCGCCAGCAGCTTGGGCGCGGGGGGGGCGTCCTACGAGCAGTACTTC.

The J gene is TRBJ2-3, the V gene TRBV20-1; 11 nucleotides agree with TRBD2. The CDR3 extends over 16 amino acids. CDR1 is DFQATT, CDR2 SNEGSKA, per germline (reference sequence). V trimming: 6 bases; J trimming: 5 bases; junction bases outside the gene matches: 13. The CDR3 sequence is CSAARLAGGPRDTQYF. The DNA for the CDR3 is TGCAGTGCAGCCCGTTTAGCGGGGGGGCCGAGAGATACGCAGTATTTT.

The genes are TRBV6-1 and TRBJ1-4; the D gene is possibly TRBD1 (5 bases). Trimming shortened V by 6 bases and J by 7 bases, and 18 bases separated the two germline ends. CDR1 is MNHNS and CDR2 is SASEGT in the germline V gene. The CDR3 is made up of 15 amino acids. CDR3 bases: TGTGCCAGCAGCCCTAACGAGGGGAGGGGTGAAAAACTGTTTTTT. Translated, it gives CASSPNEGRGEKLFF.

V gene TRBV10-3 combines with J gene TRBJ2-1; 9 positions match TRBD2. Germline loops: CDR1 ENHRY, CDR2 SYGVKD. CDR3 length: 15 amino acids. V trimming: 7 bases; J trimming: 8 bases; junction bases outside the gene matches: 12. The CDR3, as DNA: TGTGCCATCACTGCCGGGCGGGGGGGCCAGGATGAGCAGTTCTTC. Translation gives CAITAGRGGQDEQFF.

The genes are TRBV7-9 and TRBJ2-1; 9 bases agree with TRBD1. Germline lookup yields CDR1 SEHNR and CDR2 FQNEAQ (reference sequence). The V and J ends lost 8 bases and 7 bases, in that order; junction bases with no gene match: 18. This CDR3 spans 17 amino acids. Here the CDR3 reads CASLRVGQGRAWNEQFF. The CDR3 DNA follows: TGTGCCAGCCTCCGGGTGGGACAGGGACGGGCGTGGAATGAGCAGTTCTTC.

The V call is TRBV7-3, the J call TRBJ1-1; TRBD1 aligns across 7 bases. V was clipped by 5 bases and J by 5 bases; unmatched bases: 5. Looked up from germline, CDR1 is SGHTA and CDR2 is FQGTGA. The CDR3 length is 13 residues. DNA for the CDR3: TGTGCCAGCAGCCATACGACAGGGACTGAAGCTTTCTTT. It encodes CASSHTTGTEAFF. Full variable domain (missing parts from reference TRBV7-3 and TRBJ1-1): GAGVSQTPSNKVTEKGKYVELRCDPISGHTALYWYRQSLGQGPEFLIYFQGTGAADDSGLPNDRFFAVRPEGSVSTLKIQRTERGDSAVYLCASSHTTGTEAFFGQGTRLTVV.

The rearrangement links TRBV20-1 to TRBJ1-2; 8 bases align to TRBD1. The CDR3 is 15 residues long. V lost 4 bases to trimming and J lost 9 bases; unmatched junction nucleotides: 16. Germline loops: CDR1 DFQATT, CDR2 SNEGSKA (reference sequence). CDR3 sequence: CSAMFTGGPPGSYTF. CDR3 bases: TGCAGTGCTATGTTCACAGGGGGTCCACCAGGAAGCTACACCTTC.

V gene TRBV20-1 combines with J gene TRBJ2-7; no reliable D call. V lost 5 bases to trimming and J lost 2 bases, with 10 bases between them. The CDR3 is 12 amino acids. In germline, CDR1 is DFQATT, CDR2 SNEGSKA (reference sequence). Here the CDR3 reads CSAFLRAYEQYF. CDR3 DNA sequence: TGCAGTGCTTTTTTGAGAGCCTACGAGCAGTACTTC.

V and J are TRBV19 and TRBJ2-5; 9 bases align to TRBD2. In germline, CDR1 is LNHDA, CDR2 SQIVND (reference sequence). With 0 bases clipped from V and 2 bases from J, the junction kept 4 bases outside the gene matches. This CDR3 comprises 16 residues. Here the CDR3 reads CASSIELTSGQETQYF. As DNA, the CDR3 is TGTGCCAGTAGTATAGAGCTGACTAGCGGACAAGAGACCCAGTACTTC.

This sequence joins TRBV29-1 and TRBJ2-1; weak D call: TRBD2 (6 bases). The CDR3 totals 14 residues. Trimming pared 7 bases from V and 0 bases from J, leaving 13 bases between. Germline CDR1 SQVTM, CDR2 ANQGSEA. The CDR3 here is CSAQARGSYNEQFF. The CDR3 DNA is TGCAGCGCACAGGCGCGGGGCTCCTACAATGAGCAGTTCTTC.

The chain joins TRBV24-1 to TRBJ2-3; tentatively, D is TRBD2 (6 bases). The germline V and J ends were trimmed by 6 bases and 0 bases, with 6 bases remaining between them. Germline V lookup: CDR1 KGHDR, CDR2 SFDVKD. This CDR3 has 13 amino acids. The CDR3 loop reads CATSSGSTDTQYF. DNA for the CDR3: TGTGCCACCAGTAGCGGGAGCACAGATACGCAGTATTTT.

The chain is built from TRBV28 and TRBJ2-7; 7 bases are shared with TRBD1. The CDR3 spans 12 residues. Germline V gene data show CDR1 as MDHEN and CDR2 as SYDVKM. The V gene end was trimmed by 7 bases and the J gene end by 7 bases; junction bases not matched to a gene: 7. This chain's CDR3 is CASTTDRWEQYF. The DNA of the CDR3 is TGTGCCAGCACTACGGACAGGTGGGAGCAGTACTTC.

The J gene is TRBJ1-1, the V gene TRBV7-3; TRBD1 might be the D (5 bases). The CDR3 consists of 16 residues. Germline V gives CDR1 SGHTA, CDR2 FQGTGA. Trimming removed 5 bases from V and 0 bases from J, with 16 bases in between. In DNA, the CDR3 is TGTGCCAGCAGCCCAAGGGCGGGGCGGTTGAACACTGAAGCTTTCTTT. Its translation: CASSPRAGRLNTEAFF.

The chain joins TRBV7-9 to TRBJ1-2, with D unclear. Germline V gene data show CDR1 as SEHNR and CDR2 as FQNEAQ (reference sequence). CDR3 length equals 16 residues. V dropped 0 bases and J dropped 6 bases, with 17 bases sitting between them. The CDR3 sequence is CASSLAALARRNGYTF. CDR3 nucleotides: TGTGCCAGCAGCTTAGCGGCCCTGGCACGGAGGAATGGCTACACCTTC.

This clonotype was observed a handful of times. The V call is TRBV7-3, the J call TRBJ2-3; 9 nucleotides align to TRBD2. This CDR3 has 15 residues. Germline V gene lookup returns CDR1 SGHTA and CDR2 FQGTGA. V lost 3 bases, J lost 0 bases, and 1 base stayed unmatched. This CDR3 is CASSFGLASTDTQYF. DNA for the CDR3: TGTGCCAGCAGCTTTGGACTAGCGAGCACAGATACGCAGTATTTT.

The CDR3 coding sequence is TGTGCCAGCAGCTTAGCGAAAGGGGACTATGGCTACACCTTC. Protein sequence: CASSLAKGDYGYTF. The chain employs TRBV7-2 and TRBJ1-2; maybe TRBD1 (5 bases). V lost 0 bases to trimming and J lost 3 bases, with 8 bases between them. Germline CDR1 and CDR2: SGHTA and FQGNSA. The CDR3 sequence is 14 residues long.

The rearrangement joins TRBV7-2 to TRBJ2-7, with D possibly matching TRBD2 (5 bases). Germline V gene data show CDR1 as SGHTA and CDR2 as FQGNSA. The CDR3 runs 13 residues. V dropped 4 bases and J dropped 2 bases, with 9 bases sitting between them. The CDR3 DNA sequence: TGTGCCAGCAGCTCAAACGGGGCCTACGAGCAGTACTTC. It encodes CASSSNGAYEQYF.

The chain couples TRBV19 to TRBJ2-1; D not certain. CDR1 and CDR2 (germline): LNHDA, SQIVND (reference sequence). V lost 5 bases, J lost 7 bases, and 6 bases lay in between. The CDR3 has 11 residues. The CDR3 here is CASSHGNEQFF. CDR3 DNA: TGTGCCAGTAGTCACGGGAATGAGCAGTTCTTC.

The chain has TRBV5-4 and TRBJ1-1; D unclear. Germline CDR1 and CDR2: SGHNT and YYREEE (reference sequence). The CDR3 sequence is 13 residues long. The germline V and J ends were trimmed by 0 bases and 13 bases, with 16 bases remaining between them. CDR3 in amino acids: CASSLDPAGLLFF. The CDR3 DNA sequence: TGTGCCAGCAGCTTGGATCCTGCGGGTTTGCTTTTCTTT.

This rearrangement joins TRBV5-4 to TRBJ2-5, with D possibly TRBD1 on 6 matching bases. V was clipped by 4 bases and J by 0 bases, with 13 bases between them. The CDR3 has 15 amino acids. Germline-derived CDR1 and CDR2 are SGHNT and YYREEE (reference sequence). The CDR3 spells CASSGYQGNQETQYF. As DNA, the CDR3 is TGTGCCAGCAGCGGGTATCAGGGGAACCAAGAGACCCAGTACTTC.